A single sample is the source of the 19 T cell receptor beta chains below, sequenced in a study of vaccination effects on CD4 cells after COVID-19. Before sequencing, viral peptide pools were used by the ViraFEST assay to expand antigen-specific CD4+ T cells. CD4+ T cells were isolated after roughly nine days of culture. These receptors have no identified antigens. Repertoires were generated with immunoSEQ multiplex PCR, while TCRdb's copy carries only in-frame clones and drops some. The sample has about 22,000 clones; around 70% are singletons. Sequencing was performed on CD4+ T cells from PBMCs cultured with HCoV-229E spike peptides, taken before COVID-19 vaccination. Source of these receptors: a human donor who received a COVID-19 vaccine.

The chain recombines TRBV5-1 with TRBJ2-5; either TRBD1 or TRBD2 may supply D (5 bases each). This CDR3 has 13 amino acids. V lost 4 bases, J lost 5 bases, and 12 bases lay in between. From germline, CDR1 is SGHRS and CDR2 YFSETQ. CDR3 DNA: TGCGCCAGCAGCCTCCTGGGGGAGGAGACCCAGTACTTC. Translation: CASSLLGEETQYF.

V usage is TRBV2 and J usage is TRBJ1-2; TRBD1 might be the D (6 bases). Germline values: CDR1 SNHLY, CDR2 FYNNEI. CDR3 length equals 14 residues. V gave up 8 bases and J gave up 1 base, with 14 bases separating them. The CDR3 loop is CASAQGHLNYGYTF. The DNA of the CDR3 is TGTGCCAGCGCCCAGGGACACCTTAACTATGGCTACACCTTC.

The chain joins TRBV6-5 to TRBJ2-1; either TRBD1 or TRBD2 may supply D (5 bases each). The CDR3 is 16 residues long. The germline V gene has CDR1 MNHEY and CDR2 SVGAGI. Deletions cut 4 bases from V and 9 bases from J, with 22 bases between. The CDR3 is CASSFGGGRRHGEQFF. CDR3 coding DNA: TGTGCCAGCAGTTTTGGTGGGGGTCGAAGGCATGGTGAGCAGTTCTTC.

V is TRBV7-9 and J is TRBJ1-2; D not resolved. The length of the CDR3 is 15 residues. Germline CDR1 SEHNR, CDR2 FQNEAQ (reference sequence). The ends were cut back, 4 bases at V and 5 bases at J, with 17 bases in the middle. The CDR3, as DNA: TGTGCCAGCAGCTCTGGGAGTATCCGGGCTTATGGCTACACCTTC. Protein: CASSSGSIRAYGYTF.

The V and J genes are TRBV19 and TRBJ2-3; D perhaps matches TRBD1 (8 bases). Germline V gives CDR1 LNHDA, CDR2 SQIVND (reference sequence). Deletions cut 6 bases from V and 5 bases from J, with 15 bases between. The CDR3 length is 14 residues. CDR3 coding DNA: TGTGCCAGTAGAGACAGGGGAGGGATAGATACGCAGTATTTT. As protein: CASRDRGGIDTQYF.

This clone was observed a few times. The chain joins TRBV10-3 to TRBJ2-7; TRBD1 matches at 10 bases. Germline V gives CDR1 ENHRY, CDR2 SYGVKD. The CDR3 loop spans 16 amino acids. The junction had 12 bases not matched to a gene; V was cut back by 4 bases and J by 6 bases. CDR3 nucleotide sequence: TGTGCCATCAGTGGAAAACCGGGACAGGGGCTTCTCGAGCAGTACTTC. Encoded protein: CAISGKPGQGLLEQYF.

The chain is built from TRBV27 and TRBJ2-2, with 7 bases lining up with TRBD2. V lost 3 bases, J lost 9 bases, and 4 bases stayed unmatched. This CDR3 is built from 13 residues. The germline V gene encodes CDR1 MNHEY and CDR2 SMNVEV (reference sequence). CDR3 loop: CASSLREYRELFF. The CDR3 nucleotides read TGTGCCAGCAGTTTGCGGGAGTACCGGGAGCTGTTTTTT.

The J gene is TRBJ2-3, the V gene TRBV5-1; D not certain. This CDR3 has 13 amino acids. Germline CDR1 is SGHRS and CDR2 is YFSETQ. Trimming removed 3 bases from V and 5 bases from J, with 10 bases in between. The CDR3, as DNA: TGCGCCAGCAGCTACGTCCTAGGAGATACGCAGTATTTT. It codes for CASSYVLGDTQYF.

This chain connects TRBV7-8 to TRBJ2-7; TRBD2 might be the D (6 bases). The CDR3 contains 14 residues. V was pared by 3 bases and J by 0 bases, with 9 bases between. Germline V gene lookup returns CDR1 SGHVS and CDR2 FQNEAQ. CDR3 DNA sequence: TGTGCCAGCAGCTTGGAGGGGTACTCCTACGAGCAGTACTTC. It encodes CASSLEGYSYEQYF.

In DNA, the CDR3 is TGTGCCAGCAGTGAAGGGGAGGGGGCCTCCTACGAGCAGTACTTC. Protein sequence: CASSEGEGASYEQYF. This chain links TRBV6-1 with TRBJ2-7; D could derive from TRBD1 or TRBD2 (7 bases each). The CDR3 has 15 residues. Per the germline V gene, CDR1 is MNHNS and CDR2 is SASEGT. V was trimmed by 1 base and J by 0 bases, leaving 10 bases between them.

The rearrangement uses TRBV27 and TRBJ2-5, with 8 bases matching TRBD1. Unmatched junction bases numbered 2, after V lost 0 bases and J lost 5 bases. Germline lookup yields CDR1 MNHEY and CDR2 SMNVEV (reference sequence). The CDR3 spans 14 residues. Here the CDR3 reads CASSLSRQGETQYF. CDR3 nucleotides: TGTGCCAGCAGTTTATCGAGACAGGGGGAGACCCAGTACTTC.

The chain employs TRBV6-5 and TRBJ1-5, with TRBD1 identical over 7 bases. V trimming: 7 bases; J trimming: 5 bases; junction bases outside the gene matches: 8. The germline CDR1 and CDR2 sequences are MNHEY and SVGAGI. There are 14 residues in the CDR3. For the CDR3, the DNA is TGTGCCAGCACCCTCGGGACAGCTTATCAGCCCCAGCATTTT. Translation: CASTLGTAYQPQHF.

This rearrangement joins TRBV6-5 to TRBJ2-5; the D call may be TRBD1 or TRBD2 (6 bases each). V was trimmed by 2 bases and J by 3 bases, leaving 13 bases between them. Germline lookup yields CDR1 MNHEY and CDR2 SVGAGI. This CDR3 spans 15 amino acids. CDR3 coding DNA: TGTGCCAGCAGTTACGGCCGGGGGCGGGAAGAGACCCAGTACTTC. Encoded protein: CASSYGRGREETQYF.

This rearrangement joins TRBV11-2 to TRBJ1-2; unclear D gene. The ends were cut back, 0 bases at V and 4 bases at J, with 12 bases in the middle. The CDR3 is 15 amino acids. Looked up from germline, CDR1 is SGHAT and CDR2 is FQNNGV. Here the CDR3 DNA reads TGTGCCAGCAGCTTAGAAGGCCAGGTCTCCTATGGCTACACCTTC. It encodes CASSLEGQVSYGYTF.

The chain recombines TRBV4-2 with TRBJ2-1; 11 bases map to TRBD2. Germline V gene sequence: CDR1 LGHNA, CDR2 YNFKEQ. This CDR3 has 18 residues. V shed 0 bases and J 3 bases; nucleotides not matched to a gene: 7. CDR3 sequence: CASSQEETSGVLYNEQFF. The CDR3 DNA is TGTGCCAGCAGCCAAGAGGAGACTAGCGGGGTACTCTACAATGAGCAGTTCTTC.

This clone counts as medium-sized (0.01 to 0.1%). V and J are TRBV10-2 and TRBJ2-7, with D possibly matching TRBD1 (5 bases). CDR1 and CDR2 from the germline V gene are WSHSY and SAAADI. V was cut by 5 bases and J by 4 bases, with 18 bases left in between. The CDR3 runs 15 residues. This chain's CDR3 is CASSQYQGRTYEQYF. The CDR3 DNA reads as TGCGCCAGCAGTCAATATCAGGGAAGGACATACGAGCAGTACTTC.

This clone was detected a few times. The chain links TRBV6-5 to TRBJ2-2; D is possibly TRBD1 (6 bases). Germline lookup yields CDR1 MNHEY and CDR2 SVGAGI. This CDR3 is 16 amino acids long. V was cut by 2 bases and J by 7 bases, with 17 bases left in between. The CDR3 bases are TGTGCCAGCAGTTACCGGAGACAGGCCTTTAGCGGGGAGCTGTTTTTT. It translates to CASSYRRQAFSGELFF.

A single count supports this clone. The genes are TRBV11-2 and TRBJ2-1; D is ambiguous. The CDR3 spans 12 residues. Germline V CDR1 and CDR2: SGHAT, FQNNGV. Trimming left V 5 bases short and J 9 bases short, with 11 bases between. The CDR3 reads CASSLIQSEQFF. The CDR3, as DNA: TGTGCCAGCAGCCTCATTCAGAGTGAGCAGTTCTTC.

The genes are TRBV5-1 and TRBJ2-5, with a weak D call TRBD1 (5 bases). This CDR3 spans 13 amino acids. Trimming removed 9 bases at V and 3 bases at J, with 15 bases between. The germline CDR1 and CDR2 sequences are SGHRS and YFSETQ. CDR3 residues: CATAFDRKETQYF. In DNA form, the CDR3 reads TGCGCCACCGCCTTCGACAGAAAAGAGACCCAGTACTTC. Complete variable domain (other parts from reference TRBV5-1 and TRBJ2-5): KAGVTQTPRYLIKTRGQQVTLSCSPISGHRSVSWYQQTPGQGLQFLFEYFSETQRNKGNFPGRFSGRQFSNSRSEMNVSTLELGDSALYLCATAFDRKETQYFGPGTRLLVL.